The rows below give T cell receptor beta chains drawn from one sample of a study of blood T cell repertoires in COVID-19. Profiling relied on immunoSEQ multiplex PCR, and the TCRdb table lists in-frame clones only, not all of them. The sample yields 97,000 or so clones, roughly 84% seen once. Material: peripheral blood. The receptors come from a human donor in a cohort sampled during active COVID-19. Both conserved end residues are part of each CDR3. The D gene is left open where the match is weak. Only some rows state a clone size, as once, few, many or a class for expanded clones.

v_gene,j_gene,abundance,d_gene,CDR3aa,CDR3nt
TRBV7-8,TRBJ2-1,NA,NA,CASSFHEYNEQFF,TGTGCCAGCAGCTTTCACGAGTACAATGAGCAGTTCTTC
TRBV19,TRBJ1-5,NA,NA,CASSIQGWGNQPQHF,TGTGCCAGTAGTATTCAGGGATGGGGCAATCAGCCCCAGCATTTT
TRBV2,TRBJ1-5,few,TRBD1,CASSEQGVSNQPQHF,TGTGCCAGCAGTGAACAGGGGGTGAGCAATCAGCCCCAGCATTTT
TRBV28,TRBJ1-2,NA,NA,CASSLVGRGYTF,TGTGCCAGCAGTTTAGTGGGCAGGGGCTACACCTTC
TRBV4-3,TRBJ2-3,NA,TRBD2,CASSQDMWGGSTDTQYF,TGCGCCAGCAGCCAAGATATGTGGGGGGGTAGCACAGATACGCAGTATTTT
TRBV18,TRBJ1-2,once,TRBD1,CASSPPWTGANYGYTF,TGTGCCAGCTCACCGCCGTGGACAGGTGCTAACTATGGCTACACCTTC
TRBV11-3,TRBJ1-6,NA,TRBD1,CASSLQGRNSPLHF,TGTGCCAGCAGCCTACAGGGGCGGAATTCACCCCTCCACTTT
TRBV24-1,TRBJ2-7,NA,NA,CATSDSGLNEQYF,TGTGCCACCAGTGATTCCGGACTCAACGAGCAGTACTTC
TRBV5-6,TRBJ1-5,NA,NA,CASSSTRGYQPQHF,TGTGCCAGCAGTTCCACAAGGGGTTATCAGCCCCAGCATTTT
TRBV4-1,TRBJ2-3,few,TRBD2,CASSQDPSGGRDTQYF,TGCGCCAGCAGCCAAGATCCCAGCGGGGGTAGGGATACGCAGTATTTT
TRBV5-4,TRBJ2-5,NA,NA,CASSLARGQETQYF,TGTGCCAGCAGCTTGGCCCGGGGACAAGAGACCCAGTACTTC
TRBV6-6,TRBJ2-3,NA,TRBD2,CASSPQPGLAGNTDTQYF,TGTGCCAGCAGTCCCCAACCGGGACTAGCGGGGAACACAGATACGCAGTATTTT
TRBV30,TRBJ2-1,NA,TRBD2,CAWTPGLAGVGEQFF,TGTGCCTGGACTCCGGGACTAGCGGGGGTAGGGGAGCAGTTCTTC
TRBV4-2,TRBJ2-1,NA,TRBD2,CASSQVPRSGGGNEQFF,TGTGCCAGCAGCCAAGTCCCCAGAAGCGGGGGGGGCAATGAGCAGTTCTTC
TRBV28,TRBJ1-5,NA,NA,CASSLLYSNQPQHF,TGTGCCAGCAGCCTCCTTTATAGCAATCAGCCCCAGCATTTT
TRBV6-5,TRBJ1-3,NA,NA,CASSSDRFSGNTIYF,TGTGCCAGCAGTTCGGACAGATTCTCTGGAAACACCATATATTTT
TRBV9,TRBJ1-4,NA,NA,CASSVGADGRLFF,TGTGCCAGCAGCGTAGGGGCTGATGGTAGACTGTTTTTT
TRBV7-7,TRBJ1-5,few,NA,CASSLVSGVGNQPQHF,TGTGCTAGCAGCTTAGTGTCGGGGGTCGGTAATCAGCCCCAGCATTTT
TRBV18,TRBJ1-3,once,NA,CASSPPGLPAGNTIYF,TGTGCCAGCTCACCTCCAGGGTTGCCAGCGGGAAACACCATATATTTT
TRBV19,TRBJ2-5,NA,NA,CASSTQGQETQYF,TGTGCCAGTAGTACTCAGGGGCAAGAGACCCAGTACTTC
TRBV25-1,TRBJ1-6,NA,NA,CASSELQGTDNSPLHF,TGTGCCAGCAGTGAACTTCAGGGGACGGATAATTCACCCCTCCACTTT
TRBV24-1,TRBJ2-1,NA,NA,CATSARGSSYNEQFF,TGTGCCACCAGCGCGCGGGGTAGCTCCTACAATGAGCAGTTCTTC
TRBV9,TRBJ2-7,NA,TRBD1,CASSPGTGADEQYF,TGTGCCAGCAGCCCCGGGACAGGGGCCGACGAGCAGTACTTC
TRBV6-1,TRBJ2-7,NA,NA,CARSEGGGGAADEYF,TGTGCCCGCAGTGAGGGGGGTGGGGGGGCCGCCGATGAGTACTTC
TRBV5-5,TRBJ1-1,NA,NA,CASSLPDSLNTEAFF,TGTGCCAGCAGCCTTCCGGACAGTTTGAACACTGAAGCTTTCTTT
TRBV9,TRBJ2-1,NA,TRBD2,CASSTSGGASYNEQFF,TGTGCCAGCAGTACTAGCGGGGGGGCCTCCTACAATGAGCAGTTCTTC
TRBV7-9,TRBJ1-1,NA,NA,CASRNNGGFLLAFF,TGTGCCAGCAGGAACAACGGAGGGTTCTTGCTAGCTTTCTTT
TRBV2,TRBJ2-1,few,NA,CASRDRGNEQFF,TGTGCCAGCAGGGACAGAGGCAATGAGCAGTTCTTC
TRBV28,TRBJ1-4,NA,TRBD1,CASSSHLRQGVFF,TGTGCCAGCAGTTCCCACCTTCGACAGGGAGTGTTTTTT
TRBV19,TRBJ2-4,NA,TRBD2,CASSPSGGATSKNIQYF,TGTGCCAGTAGTCCTTCGGGAGGAGCTACCTCGAAAAACATTCAGTACTTC
TRBV7-2,TRBJ1-2,NA,NA,CASSLAGRNYGYTF,TGTGCCAGCAGCTTAGCAGGCAGGAACTATGGCTACACCTTC
TRBV6-4,TRBJ2-5,NA,NA,CASSDSPGFGAQETQYF,TGTGCCAGCAGTGACTCGCCGGGGTTCGGAGCGCAAGAGACCCAGTACTTC
TRBV18,TRBJ2-3,NA,TRBD1,CASSLHDRASTDTQYF,TGTGCCAGCTCGCTCCACGACAGGGCTAGCACAGATACGCAGTATTTT
TRBV18,TRBJ1-6,NA,TRBD1,CASSLPGGGLSPLHF,TGTGCCAGCTCACTCCCAGGGGGTGGTCTTTCACCCCTCCACTTT
TRBV9,TRBJ2-4,once,TRBD1,CASSESTGTGVDVAKNIQYF,TGTGCCAGCAGCGAGAGTACCGGGACAGGGGTTGACGTAGCCAAAAACATTCAGTACTTC
TRBV14,TRBJ2-7,few,TRBD1,CASSKLGTGGFEQYF,TGTGCCAGCAGTAAACTTGGGACAGGGGGCTTCGAGCAGTACTTC
TRBV27,TRBJ2-4,NA,TRBD1,CASSRAGTENIQYF,TGTGCCAGCAGTCGGGCCGGGACAGAAAACATTCAGTACTTC
TRBV5-6,TRBJ1-1,NA,NA,CASSLGWGPEAFF,TGTGCCAGCAGCTTGGGTTGGGGGCCTGAAGCTTTCTTT
TRBV24-1,TRBJ2-2,NA,TRBD1,CATSDPRQGRGTGELFF,TGTGCCACCAGTGATCCACGACAGGGGAGAGGCACCGGGGAGCTGTTTTTT
TRBV19,TRBJ1-2,once,NA,CASKYQDGLGGGYTF,TGTGCCAGTAAATATCAAGACGGGCTGGGGGGGGGCTACACCTTC
TRBV6-2/TRBV6-3,TRBJ2-7,NA,NA,CASSYPTHGEQYF,TGTGCCAGCAGTTACCCCACCCACGGCGAGCAGTACTTC
TRBV28,TRBJ1-4,NA,TRBD1,CASSSGQGREKLFF,TGTGCCAGCAGTTCCGGACAGGGAAGAGAAAAACTGTTTTTT
TRBV19,TRBJ2-1,NA,NA,CASSINQAYNEQFF,TGTGCCAGTAGTATAAATCAGGCCTACAATGAGCAGTTCTTC
TRBV2,TRBJ2-4,NA,TRBD1,CASHRQGSSGAKNIQYF,TGTGCCAGCCATAGACAGGGGTCAAGTGGAGCCAAAAACATTCAGTACTTC
TRBV7-8,TRBJ2-1,NA,NA,CASSEYGSNEQFF,TGTGCCAGCAGCGAATACGGGTCCAATGAGCAGTTCTTC
TRBV4-2,TRBJ2-7,NA,NA,CASSLGVGAGSEQYF,TGTGCCAGCAGTCTCGGGGTGGGGGCAGGGAGCGAGCAGTACTTC
TRBV4-1,TRBJ2-3,NA,NA,CASSQRDSATDTQYF,TGCGCCAGCAGCCAACGGGACTCGGCCACAGATACGCAGTATTTT
TRBV3-1/TRBV3-2,TRBJ2-5,NA,NA,CASSQGGAARGETQYF,TGTGCCAGCAGCCAAGGTGGGGCAGCCAGAGGCGAGACCCAGTACTTC
TRBV10-3,TRBJ2-7,NA,NA,CAISESPHEYEQYF,TGTGCCATCAGTGAGTCGCCCCACGAGTACGAGCAGTACTTC
TRBV2,TRBJ2-2,NA,TRBD2,CASSDSGGALTGELFF,TGTGCCAGCAGTGATAGCGGGGGGGCCCTCACCGGGGAGCTGTTTTTT
TRBV9,TRBJ1-6,NA,NA,CASSGGQIDLALHF,TGTGCCAGCAGCGGGGGACAAATAGATTTGGCCCTCCACTTT